This TCR beta chain emerged from a study of CD8 T cells in ankylosing spondylitis. Findings and caveats of the study: Reported data indicate significant enrichment of disease-linked clones within matched ankylosing spondylitis synovial fluid. Disease-linked clones were CD8+ and relatively rare in peripheral blood.

For TCR beta, libraries came from quantitative 5'-RACE with molecular barcodes. A single record per CDR3 protein comes from TCRdb applying MiXCR to the 5' RACE reads. The profile shows approximately 290,000 distinct CDR3 sequences, 20% of them singletons. This clonotype was picked up a small number of times. Its antigen is not known. The source of this sequence is a female donor with ankylosing spondylitis or in good health (not recorded which). The specimen was blood, either unsorted or a sorted T cell fraction (not recorded which).

The CDR3 reads CASSYRLGGLADHNEQFF. The CDR3 DNA reads as TGTGCCAGCAGTTATAGGTTGGGGGGACTAGCGGACCACAATGAGCAGTTCTTC. The chain recombines TRBV6-2 or TRBV6-3 with TRBJ2-1; TRBD2 agrees at 11 bases. Trimming cost V 3 bases and J 5 bases; bases outside gene matches: 12. CDR1 is MNHEY and CDR2 is SVGEGT in the germline V gene. CDR3 size: 18 residues.